This TCR beta chain emerged from a study of T-cell memory formation after mild COVID-19. TCRdb used MiXCR to reprocess the 5' RACE reads, holding one entry per CDR3 protein. The sample contains 270,000 or so distinct CDR3 sequences, about a sixth of which appear only once. Trimming removed 4 bases from V and 7 bases from J; junction bases left unmatched: 3. Per the germline V gene, CDR1 is MGHRA and CDR2 is YSYEKL. There are 14 residues in the CDR3. This TCR was recovered from a man between 18 and 29 years old who had mild COVID-19 (a few samples of this study predate the infection). Cell type and time point are not known. Material: PBMCs or a T cell subset sorted from them (not recorded which). This chain connects TRBV4-1 to TRBJ1-5; 11 bases align to TRBD1. The CDR3 loop is CASSPGDRGQPQHF. The CDR3 nucleotides read TGCGCCAGCAGCCCGGGGGACAGGGGGCAGCCCCAGCATTTT.